The 17 T cell receptor beta chains below come from one sample, sequenced in a study of CD8 T cells in Susac syndrome. The authors reverse transcribed about 0.5 to 1 ug RNA with random hexamers. TCRdb processed the immunoSEQ multiplex PCR reads anew with MiXCR; each CDR3 protein has one entry. Here the sample spans around 160,000 distinct CDR3 sequences, 85% to 95% being singletons. Sample: CD4+ T cells from PBMCs. Every receptor here comes from a human donor in good health.

This clonotype appeared once. The gene calls are TRBV9 and TRBJ2-5, with 7 bases matching TRBD2. The CDR3 runs 16 residues. Trimming at V came to 2 bases and at J to 7 bases, leaving 14 bases not matched to a gene. CDR1 SGDLS and CDR2 YYNGEE come from the germline V gene. The CDR3 loop is CASSVGEGPAYGTQYF. DNA of the CDR3: TGTGCCAGCAGCGTCGGGGAGGGGCCTGCTTATGGGACCCAGTACTTC.

In its sample, this clonotype was seen once. The rearrangement links TRBV5-1 to TRBJ2-1; 11 nucleotides line up with TRBD2. Germline loops: CDR1 SGHRS, CDR2 YFSETQ. This CDR3 contains 14 residues. Losses at the gene ends were 7 bases for V and 5 bases for J; bases not matched to a gene: 5. CDR3 sequence: CASQGTSGHNEQFF. CDR3 in DNA: TGCGCCAGCCAGGGGACTAGCGGCCACAATGAGCAGTTCTTC.

The chain has TRBV5-1 and TRBJ2-5; the D gene is possibly TRBD2 (5 bases). The CDR3 extends over 16 amino acids. Trimming took 1 base from V and 10 from J, leaving 23 bases between them. CDR1 and CDR2 (germline): SGHRS, YFSETQ. As DNA, the CDR3 is TGCGCCAGCAGCTTGAAAGTAGAGCACGAGGAGGTGATCCAGTACTTC. Translating gives CASSLKVEHEEVIQYF.

The CDR3 loop is CASSLGWQDEQYF. The DNA for the CDR3 is TGTGCCAGCAGTTTAGGGTGGCAAGACGAGCAGTACTTC. This chain links TRBV12-3 or TRBV12-4 with TRBJ2-7; D gene ambiguous. This CDR3 region has 13 residues. The V and J ends lost 1 base and 5 bases respectively, with 9 bases between them.

The chain carries TRBV3-1 and TRBJ1-5; D unclear. This CDR3 region has 16 residues. CDR1 is LGHDT and CDR2 is YNNKEL in the germline V gene (reference sequence). V dropped 5 bases and J dropped 3 bases, with 17 bases sitting between them. The CDR3 region has the DNA TGTGCCAGCAGCATCAAGTGGGCAGTTTCCAATCAGCCCCAGCATTTT. Its translation is CASSIKWAVSNQPQHF.

The chain combines TRBV5-6 with TRBJ2-3, with D unclear. Trimming removed 2 bases from V and 4 bases from J, with 8 bases in between. Germline assignment: CDR1 SGHDT and CDR2 YYEEEE. The length of the CDR3 is 13 residues. CDR3 sequence: CASSFRWADTQYF. The DNA of the CDR3 is TGTGCCAGCAGCTTCCGTTGGGCAGATACGCAGTATTTT. The variable domain in full, completed from reference TRBV5-6 and TRBJ2-3, reads DAGVTQSPTHLIKTRGQQVTLRCSPKSGHDTVSWYQQALGQGPQFIFQYYEEEERQRGNFPDRFSGHQFPNYSSELNVNALLLGDSALYLCASSFRWADTQYFGPGTRLTVL.

V is TRBV7-2 and J is TRBJ2-3, with 8 bases matching TRBD2. This CDR3 region has 16 residues. CDR1 and CDR2 from the germline V gene are SGHTA and FQGNSA. Trimming cost V 4 bases and J 0 bases; bases outside gene matches: 6. This CDR3 is CASSSGGATSTDTQYF. The CDR3 bases are TGTGCCAGCAGCTCCGGGGGGGCCACGAGCACAGATACGCAGTATTTT.

The chain carries TRBV6-5 and TRBJ2-7, with D unclear. V lost 0 bases, J lost 3 bases, and 12 bases lay in between. This CDR3 has 15 amino acids. The germline CDR1 and CDR2 sequences are MNHEY and SVGAGI. The chain's CDR3 is CASSYSQDAGYEQYF. The CDR3 DNA sequence: TGTGCCAGCAGTTACTCGCAGGACGCCGGCTACGAGCAGTACTTC.

The chain recombines TRBV30 with TRBJ1-1; no clear D gene. In germline, CDR1 is GTSNPN, CDR2 SVGIG (reference sequence). V was pared by 3 bases and J by 4 bases, with 21 bases between. The CDR3 is made up of 16 amino acids. The CDR3 sequence: CAWREEWIGQATEAFF. CDR3 in DNA: TGTGCCTGGAGAGAAGAGTGGATAGGCCAGGCCACTGAAGCTTTCTTT.

This clonotype appeared a single time. V and J are TRBV12-3 or TRBV12-4 and TRBJ2-7; D remains unclear. V was shortened by 2 bases and J by 2 bases, with 10 bases between the two germline ends. The CDR3 spans 14 residues. The CDR3 region is CASSLTQETYEQYF. Written as DNA, the CDR3 is TGTGCCAGCAGTTTAACGCAGGAGACCTACGAGCAGTACTTC.

The V call is TRBV15, the J call TRBJ2-1; TRBD2 matches at 7 bases. Germline V gene data show CDR1 as LNHNV and CDR2 as YYDKDF (reference sequence). The CDR3 covers 15 residues. The ends lost 0 bases at V and 9 bases at J; junction bases unmatched: 8. The CDR3 nucleotides read TGTGCCACCAGCAGAGATTCGCTAGGCGGGGGTGAGCAGTTCTTC. This sequence encodes CATSRDSLGGGEQFF.

This clonotype occurred once. This chain joins TRBV7-2 and TRBJ1-5, with 7 bases that match TRBD1. CDR1 is SGHTA and CDR2 is FQGNSA in the germline V gene. There are 16 residues in the CDR3. V lost 3 bases, J lost 0 bases, and 5 bases stayed unmatched. DNA of the CDR3: TGTGCCAGCAGCTTTCGACAGGGCCGTAGCAATCAGCCCCAGCATTTT. Translating gives CASSFRQGRSNQPQHF.

The V call is TRBV5-1, the J call TRBJ2-7; 8 nucleotides line up with TRBD1. The junction had 6 bases not matched to a gene; V was cut back by 0 bases and J by 4 bases. Germline V gives CDR1 SGHRS, CDR2 YFSETQ. The CDR3 consists of 15 residues. The CDR3 loop is CASSLAATGAYEQYF. DNA of the CDR3: TGCGCCAGCAGCTTGGCCGCGACAGGGGCGTACGAGCAGTACTTC.

This clonotype was seen only a few times. The V and J genes are TRBV18 and TRBJ2-3; D uncertain. With 0 bases removed from V and 2 bases from J, the gap between germline ends came to 3 bases. This CDR3 is built from 13 residues. In germline, CDR1 is KGHSH, CDR2 LQKENI. CDR3 residues: CASSPPNTDTQYF. CDR3 coding DNA: TGTGCCAGCTCACCACCCAACACAGATACGCAGTATTTT.

This chain uses TRBV6-1 with TRBJ2-7; TRBD1 aligns across 11 bases. V gave up 7 bases and J gave up 2 bases; unmatched junction bases: 10. The CDR3 totals 16 residues. Germline CDR1 MNHNS, CDR2 SASEGT. The CDR3, as DNA: TGTGCCAGCAAATTAGTGGCGGGACAGGGGGCCTACGAGCAGTACTTC. Translated, it gives CASKLVAGQGAYEQYF.

J is TRBJ2-5 and V is TRBV7-2; a weak D match, TRBD1 (5 bases). The CDR3 extends over 14 amino acids. Trimming removed 6 bases from V and 5 bases from J, with 16 bases in between. Per the germline V gene, CDR1 is SGHTA and CDR2 is FQGNSA. The CDR3 protein is CASSFDYRGETQYF. The CDR3 DNA reads as TGTGCCAGCAGTTTTGATTATAGGGGTGAGACCCAGTACTTC.

The rearrangement joins TRBV11-2 to TRBJ2-2; maybe TRBD2 (7 bases). The germline CDR1 and CDR2 sequences are SGHAT and FQNNGV. The CDR3 covers 15 residues. Trimming stripped 1 base from V and 6 bases from J, with 12 bases between. The CDR3 is CASSLVGGGAGELFF. The CDR3 coding sequence is TGTGCCAGCAGCTTAGTGGGAGGGGGAGCCGGGGAGCTGTTTTTT.